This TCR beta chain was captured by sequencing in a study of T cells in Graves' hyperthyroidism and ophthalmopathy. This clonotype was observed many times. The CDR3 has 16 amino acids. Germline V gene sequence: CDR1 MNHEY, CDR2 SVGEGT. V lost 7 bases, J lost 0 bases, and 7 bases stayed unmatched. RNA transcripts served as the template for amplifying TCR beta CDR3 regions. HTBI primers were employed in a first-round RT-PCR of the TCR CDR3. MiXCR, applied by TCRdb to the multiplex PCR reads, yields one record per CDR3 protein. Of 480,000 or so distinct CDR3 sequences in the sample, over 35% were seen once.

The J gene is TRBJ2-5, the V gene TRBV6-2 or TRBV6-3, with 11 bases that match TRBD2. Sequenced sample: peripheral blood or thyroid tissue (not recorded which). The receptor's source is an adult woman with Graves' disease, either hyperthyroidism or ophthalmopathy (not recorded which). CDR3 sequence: CASTNAGLADQETQYF. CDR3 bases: TGTGCCAGCACCAACGCGGGACTAGCGGACCAAGAGACCCAGTACTTC.